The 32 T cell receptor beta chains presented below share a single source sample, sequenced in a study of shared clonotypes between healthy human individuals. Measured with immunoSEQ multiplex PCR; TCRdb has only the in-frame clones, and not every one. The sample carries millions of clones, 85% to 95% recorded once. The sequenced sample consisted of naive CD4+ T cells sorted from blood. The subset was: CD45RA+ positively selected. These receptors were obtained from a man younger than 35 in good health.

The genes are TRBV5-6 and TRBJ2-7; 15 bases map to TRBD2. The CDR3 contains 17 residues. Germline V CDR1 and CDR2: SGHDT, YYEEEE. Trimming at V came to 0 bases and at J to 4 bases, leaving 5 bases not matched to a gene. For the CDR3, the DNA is TGTGCCAGCAGCTTGGCCCGGACTAGCGGGAGGGCTTACGAGCAGTACTTC. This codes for CASSLARTSGRAYEQYF.

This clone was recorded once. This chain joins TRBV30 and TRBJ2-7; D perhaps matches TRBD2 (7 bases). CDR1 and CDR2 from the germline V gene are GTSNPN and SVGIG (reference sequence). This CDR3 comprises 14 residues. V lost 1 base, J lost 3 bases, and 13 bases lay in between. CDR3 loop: CAWSGGGGNYEQYF. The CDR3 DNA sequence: TGTGCCTGGAGTGGAGGCGGGGGCAACTACGAGCAGTACTTC.

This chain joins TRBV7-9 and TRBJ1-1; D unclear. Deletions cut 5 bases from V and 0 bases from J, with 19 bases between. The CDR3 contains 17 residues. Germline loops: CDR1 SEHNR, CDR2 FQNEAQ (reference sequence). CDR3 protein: CASSRTIHSSMNTEAFF. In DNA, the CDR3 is TGTGCCAGCAGCCGAACCATACACAGCTCAATGAACACTGAAGCTTTCTTT.

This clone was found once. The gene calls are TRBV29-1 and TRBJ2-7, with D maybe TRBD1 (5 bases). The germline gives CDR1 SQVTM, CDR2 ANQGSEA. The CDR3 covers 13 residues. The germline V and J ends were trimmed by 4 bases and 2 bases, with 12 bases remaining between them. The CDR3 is CSVVGVPTYEQYF. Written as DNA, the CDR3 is TGCAGCGTTGTAGGGGTCCCCACCTACGAGCAGTACTTC.

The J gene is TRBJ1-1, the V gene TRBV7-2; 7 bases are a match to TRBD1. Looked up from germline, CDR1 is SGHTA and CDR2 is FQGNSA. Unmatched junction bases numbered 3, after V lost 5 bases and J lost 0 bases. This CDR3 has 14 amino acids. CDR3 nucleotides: TGTGCCAGCAGCCTGGACAGGATGAACACTGAAGCTTTCTTT. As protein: CASSLDRMNTEAFF.

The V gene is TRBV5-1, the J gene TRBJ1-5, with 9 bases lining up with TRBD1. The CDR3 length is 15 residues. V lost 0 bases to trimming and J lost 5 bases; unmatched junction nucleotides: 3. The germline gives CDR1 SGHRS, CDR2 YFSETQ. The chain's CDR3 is CASSLEGTGHQPQHF. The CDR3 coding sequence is TGCGCCAGCAGCTTGGAGGGGACAGGGCATCAGCCCCAGCATTTT.

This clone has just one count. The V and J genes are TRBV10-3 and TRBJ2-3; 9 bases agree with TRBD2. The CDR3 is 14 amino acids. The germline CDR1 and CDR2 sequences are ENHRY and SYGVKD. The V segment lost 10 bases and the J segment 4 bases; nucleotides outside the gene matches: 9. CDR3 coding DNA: TGTGCCACCTTACGGCTAGCGGGATCAGATACGCAGTATTTT. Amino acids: CATLRLAGSDTQYF.

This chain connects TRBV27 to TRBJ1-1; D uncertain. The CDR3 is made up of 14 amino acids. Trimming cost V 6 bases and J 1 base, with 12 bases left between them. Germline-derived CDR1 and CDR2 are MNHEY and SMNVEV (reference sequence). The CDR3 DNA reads TGTGCCAGCAGGTATTCGGTGGGGAACACTGAAGCTTTCTTT. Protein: CASRYSVGNTEAFF.

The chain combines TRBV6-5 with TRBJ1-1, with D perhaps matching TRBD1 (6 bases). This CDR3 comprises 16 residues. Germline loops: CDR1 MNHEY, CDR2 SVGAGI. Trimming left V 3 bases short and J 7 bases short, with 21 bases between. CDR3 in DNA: TGTGCCAGCAGTTATCTGAGAGGGGGATCTGGGGGTGAAGCTTTCTTT. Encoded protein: CASSYLRGGSGGEAFF.

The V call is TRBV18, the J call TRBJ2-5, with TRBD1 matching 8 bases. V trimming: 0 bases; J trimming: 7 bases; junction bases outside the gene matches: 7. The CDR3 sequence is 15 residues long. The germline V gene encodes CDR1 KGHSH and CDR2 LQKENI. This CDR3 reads CASSPPGRGQATQYF. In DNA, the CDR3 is TGTGCCAGCTCACCACCGGGCAGGGGGCAGGCGACCCAGTACTTC. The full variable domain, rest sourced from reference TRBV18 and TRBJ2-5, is NAGVMQNPRHLVRRRGQEARLRCSPMKGHSHVYWYRQLPEEGLKFMVYLQKENIIDESGMPKERFSAEFPKEGPSILRIQQVVRGDSAAYFCASSPPGRGQATQYFGPGTRLLVL.

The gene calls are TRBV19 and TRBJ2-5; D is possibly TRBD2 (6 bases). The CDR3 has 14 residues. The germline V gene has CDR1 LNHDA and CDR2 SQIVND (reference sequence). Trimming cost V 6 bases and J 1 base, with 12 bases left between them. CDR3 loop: CASSPSGVQETQYF. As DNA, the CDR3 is TGTGCCAGTAGCCCCTCGGGAGTCCAAGAGACCCAGTACTTC.

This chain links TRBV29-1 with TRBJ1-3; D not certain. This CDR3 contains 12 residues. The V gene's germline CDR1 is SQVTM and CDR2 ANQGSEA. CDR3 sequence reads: CGGSYSGNTIYF. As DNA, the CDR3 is TGCGGCGGCAGTTACTCTGGAAACACCATATATTTT.

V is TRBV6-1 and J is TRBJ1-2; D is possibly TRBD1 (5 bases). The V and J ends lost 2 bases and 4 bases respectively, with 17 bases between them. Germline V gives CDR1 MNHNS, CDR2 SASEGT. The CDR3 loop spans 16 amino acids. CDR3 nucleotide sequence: TGTGCCAGCAGTGAAAATCCGGGGACCGCTGGCTATGGCTACACCTTC. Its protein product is CASSENPGTAGYGYTF.

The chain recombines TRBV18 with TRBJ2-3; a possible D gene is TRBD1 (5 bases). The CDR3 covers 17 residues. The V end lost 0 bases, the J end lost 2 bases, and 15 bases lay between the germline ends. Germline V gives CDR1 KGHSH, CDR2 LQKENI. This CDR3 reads CASSPPQAGRDTDTQYF. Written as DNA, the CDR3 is TGTGCCAGCTCACCACCGCAGGCAGGGCGAGACACAGATACGCAGTATTTT.

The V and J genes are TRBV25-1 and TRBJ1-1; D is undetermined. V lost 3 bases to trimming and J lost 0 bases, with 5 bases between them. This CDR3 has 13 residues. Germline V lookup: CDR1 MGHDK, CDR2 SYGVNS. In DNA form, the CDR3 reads TGTGCCAGCAGTGACGGACTGAACACTGAAGCTTTCTTT. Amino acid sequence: CASSDGLNTEAFF.

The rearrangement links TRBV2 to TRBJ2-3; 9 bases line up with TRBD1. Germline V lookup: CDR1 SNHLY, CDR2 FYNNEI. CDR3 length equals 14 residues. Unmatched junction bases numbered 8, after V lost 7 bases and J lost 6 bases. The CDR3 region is CASTQDRGRDTQYF. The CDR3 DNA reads TGTGCCAGCACCCAAGACAGGGGGAGGGATACGCAGTATTTT.

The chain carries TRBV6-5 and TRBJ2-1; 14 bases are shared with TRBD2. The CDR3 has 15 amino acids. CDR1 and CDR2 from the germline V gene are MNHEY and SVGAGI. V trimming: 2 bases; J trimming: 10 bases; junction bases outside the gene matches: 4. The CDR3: CASSYKTSGGAEQFF. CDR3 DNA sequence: TGTGCCAGCAGTTACAAGACTAGCGGGGGGGCGGAGCAGTTCTTC.

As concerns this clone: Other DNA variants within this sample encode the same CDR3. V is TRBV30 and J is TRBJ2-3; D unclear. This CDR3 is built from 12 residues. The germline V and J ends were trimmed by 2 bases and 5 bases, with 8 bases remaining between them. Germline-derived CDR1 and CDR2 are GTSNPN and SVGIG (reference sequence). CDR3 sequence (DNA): TGTGCCTGGAGTCCGCAGGTAGATACGCAGTATTTT. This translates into CAWSPQVDTQYF.

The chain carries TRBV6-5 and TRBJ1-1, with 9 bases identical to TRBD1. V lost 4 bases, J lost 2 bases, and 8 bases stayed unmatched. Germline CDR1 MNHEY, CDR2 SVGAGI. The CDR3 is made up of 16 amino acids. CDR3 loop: CASSSFGTGRNTEAFF. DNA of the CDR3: TGTGCCAGCAGTTCGTTTGGGACAGGGCGCAACACTGAAGCTTTCTTT.

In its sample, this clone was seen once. CDR3 coding DNA: TGTGCCAGCAGCTTCCCAGGGGGCGCGAATACGCAGTATTTT. Its translation: CASSFPGGANTQYF. The chain carries TRBV5-4 and TRBJ2-3, with 8 bases identical to TRBD1. V trimming: 2 bases; J trimming: 7 bases; junction bases outside the gene matches: 6. This CDR3 contains 14 residues. Germline CDR1 reads SGHNT; CDR2 reads YYREEE (reference sequence).

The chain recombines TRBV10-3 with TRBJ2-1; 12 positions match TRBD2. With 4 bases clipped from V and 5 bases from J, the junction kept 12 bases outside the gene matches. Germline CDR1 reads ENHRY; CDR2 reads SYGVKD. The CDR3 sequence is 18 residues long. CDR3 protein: CAISATSGRPGGNNEQFF. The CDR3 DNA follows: TGTGCCATCAGTGCGACTAGCGGGAGACCCGGGGGGAACAATGAGCAGTTCTTC.

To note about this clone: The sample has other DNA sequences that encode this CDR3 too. CDR3 amino acids: CASSLVRGNTEAFF. In DNA form, the CDR3 reads TGCGCCAGCAGCTTGGTCAGGGGAAACACTGAAGCTTTCTTT. The chain combines TRBV5-1 with TRBJ1-1, with D possibly matching TRBD1 (6 bases). This CDR3 comprises 14 residues. The V gene lost 0 bases and the J gene lost 2 bases, with 8 bases spanning the gap. The germline gives CDR1 SGHRS, CDR2 YFSETQ.

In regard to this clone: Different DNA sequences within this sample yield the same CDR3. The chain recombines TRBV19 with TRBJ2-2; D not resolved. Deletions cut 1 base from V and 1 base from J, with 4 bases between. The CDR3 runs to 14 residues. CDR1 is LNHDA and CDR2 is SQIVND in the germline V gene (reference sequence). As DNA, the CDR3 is TGTGCCAGTAGTATAGCTCAGAACACCGGGGAGCTGTTTTTT. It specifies CASSIAQNTGELFF.

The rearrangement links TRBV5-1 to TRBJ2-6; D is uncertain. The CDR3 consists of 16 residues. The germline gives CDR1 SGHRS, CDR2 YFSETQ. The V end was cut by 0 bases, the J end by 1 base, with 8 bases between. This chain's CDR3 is CASSLVSVSGANVLTF. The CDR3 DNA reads TGCGCCAGCAGCTTGGTTTCGGTGTCTGGGGCCAACGTCCTGACTTTC.

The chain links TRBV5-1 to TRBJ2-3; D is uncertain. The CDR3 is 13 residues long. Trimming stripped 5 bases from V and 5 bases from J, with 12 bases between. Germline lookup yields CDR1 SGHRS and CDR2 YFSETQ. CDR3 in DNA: TGCGCCAGCAGTTTGTCTTCACAAGATACGCAGTATTTT. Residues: CASSLSSQDTQYF. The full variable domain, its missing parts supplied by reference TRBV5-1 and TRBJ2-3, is KAGVTQTPRYLIKTRGQQVTLSCSPISGHRSVSWYQQTPGQGLQFLFEYFSETQRNKGNFPGRFSGRQFSNSRSEMNVSTLELGDSALYLCASSLSSQDTQYFGPGTRLTVL.

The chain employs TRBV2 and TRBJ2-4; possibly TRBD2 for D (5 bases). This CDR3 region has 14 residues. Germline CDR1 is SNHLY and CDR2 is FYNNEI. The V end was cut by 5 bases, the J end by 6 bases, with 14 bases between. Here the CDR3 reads CASSLDSAGNIQYF. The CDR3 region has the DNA TGTGCCAGCAGTTTGGACTCCGCAGGAAACATTCAGTACTTC. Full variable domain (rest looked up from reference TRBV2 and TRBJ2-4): EPEVTQTPSHQVTQMGQEVILRCVPISNHLYFYWYRQILGQKVEFLVSFYNNEISEKSEIFDDQFSVERPDGSNFTLKIRSTKLEDSAMYFCASSLDSAGNIQYFGAGTRLSVL.

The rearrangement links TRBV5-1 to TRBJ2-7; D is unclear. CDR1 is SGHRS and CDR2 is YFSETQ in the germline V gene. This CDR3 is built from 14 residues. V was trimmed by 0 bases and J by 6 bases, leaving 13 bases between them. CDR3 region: CASSLVADLAEQYF. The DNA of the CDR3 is TGCGCCAGCAGCTTGGTTGCAGACCTCGCCGAGCAGTACTTC.

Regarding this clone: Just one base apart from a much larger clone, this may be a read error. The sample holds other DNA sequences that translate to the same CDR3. The CDR3 loop is CASSLGNSPLHF. As DNA, the CDR3 is TGTGCCAGCAGTTTGGGGAATTCACCCCTCCACTTT. The rearrangement joins TRBV11-2 to TRBJ1-6; no definite D call. Germline V gene lookup returns CDR1 SGHAT and CDR2 FQNNGV. The CDR3 sequence is 12 residues long. The V and J ends lost 6 bases and 7 bases respectively, with 7 bases between them.

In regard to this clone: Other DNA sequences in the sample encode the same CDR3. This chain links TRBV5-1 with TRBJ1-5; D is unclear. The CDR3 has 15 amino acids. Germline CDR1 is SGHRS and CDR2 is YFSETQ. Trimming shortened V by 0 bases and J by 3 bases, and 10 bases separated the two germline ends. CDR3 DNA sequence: TGCGCCAGCAGCTTGGACGGTGGAGCCAATCAGCCCCAGCATTTT. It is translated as CASSLDGGANQPQHF.

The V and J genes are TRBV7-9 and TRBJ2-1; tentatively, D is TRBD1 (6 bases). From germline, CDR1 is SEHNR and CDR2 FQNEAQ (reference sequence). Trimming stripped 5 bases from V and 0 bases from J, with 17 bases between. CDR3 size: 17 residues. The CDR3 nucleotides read TGTGCCAGCAGCCGATTTGGGGGCAGTTACTCCTACAATGAGCAGTTCTTC. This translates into CASSRFGGSYSYNEQFF.

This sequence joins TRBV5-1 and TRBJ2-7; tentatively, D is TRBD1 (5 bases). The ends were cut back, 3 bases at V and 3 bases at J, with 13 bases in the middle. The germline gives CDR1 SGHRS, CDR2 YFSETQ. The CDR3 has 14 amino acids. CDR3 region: CASSSRWGGYEQYF. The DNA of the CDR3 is TGCGCCAGCAGCTCCCGGTGGGGCGGCTACGAGCAGTACTTC.

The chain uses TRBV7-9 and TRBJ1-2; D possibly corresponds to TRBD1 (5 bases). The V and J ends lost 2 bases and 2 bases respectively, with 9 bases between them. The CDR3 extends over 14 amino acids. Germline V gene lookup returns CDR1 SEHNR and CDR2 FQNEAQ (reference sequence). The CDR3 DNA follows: TGTGCCAGCAGCTTATTACAGGCGAACTATGGCTACACCTTC. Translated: CASSLLQANYGYTF. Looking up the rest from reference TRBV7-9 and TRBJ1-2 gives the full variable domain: DTGVSQNPRHKITKRGQNVTFRCDPISEHNRLYWYRQTLGQGPEFLTYFQNEAQLEKSRLLSDRFSAERPKGSFSTLEIQRTEQGDSAMYLCASSLLQANYGYTFGSGTRLTVV.